The rows below give T cell receptor beta chains drawn from one sample of a study of T cells in Graves' hyperthyroidism and ophthalmopathy. TCRdb recomputed calls from the multiplex PCR reads with MiXCR, one row per CDR3 protein. The table shows hundreds of thousands of distinct CDR3 sequences, with around 15% occurring only once. The sequenced material came from blood. These receptors were obtained from a man in his fifties with Graves' ophthalmopathy. Each CDR3 is given with its conserved first and last residue. The D gene is left open where the match is weak.

j_call,v_call,d_call,cdr3_aa
TRBJ2-1,TRBV6-1,TRBD1,CASTAPGQRYNEQFF
TRBJ2-7,TRBV18,NA,CASSPAGTTYEQYF
TRBJ2-1,TRBV10-3,NA,CAIRADDNEQFF
TRBJ1-5,TRBV6-5,NA,CASSYPGASNQPQHF
TRBJ2-1,TRBV19,TRBD2,CASYSGTIQFF
TRBJ2-7,TRBV20-1,TRBD2,CSAEGDALAGPYEQYF
TRBJ1-6,TRBV12-3/TRBV12-4,NA,CASSLMQGNSPLHF
TRBJ2-7,TRBV20-1,TRBD2,CSAQGLAGSSYEQYF
TRBJ2-5,TRBV24-1,NA,CATSDYREGETQYF
TRBJ2-3,TRBV30,NA,CAWSHRGARSSTDTQYF
TRBJ2-5,TRBV28,TRBD2,CASSLQIRTSGQETQYF
TRBJ2-5,TRBV27,NA,CASSPLDSQETQYF